This T cell receptor beta chain derives from a study of T cells expressing NK-cell markers. Background on the study: Sorted CD3+CD56+NKG2C+, CD3+CD56+NKG2C- and CD3+CD56-NKG2C+ T-cell subsets were beta-chain profiled.

TCRdb re-called the 5' RACE reads and shows each CDR3 protein once, DNA omitted. The repertoire table contains about 550,000 distinct CDR3 sequences. Looked up from germline, CDR1 is MDHEN and CDR2 is SYDVKM. The CDR3 runs to 16 residues. The TCR sequence derives from a man aged 18-30 years in good health. The rearrangement joins TRBV28 to TRBJ2-5; as DNA is missing, the TRBD1 call by TCRdb cannot be tested. Source material: blood T cells: a sorted CD56 or NKG2C T cell subset, CD4+ or CD8+ T cells, or bulk PBMC T cells (not recorded which). This CDR3 is CASSLLDWGGEETQYF.